A selection of T cell receptor beta chains follows, all from one sample in a study of technical replicates of blood from a handful of donors. Assay used: immunoSEQ multiplex PCR; TCRdb lists only in-frame clones, some missing. The repertoire holds 75,000 to 100,000 clones, roughly 94% seen once, with under 0.3% in the top ten. The sample consisted of T cells isolated from PBMCs. Every receptor here comes from a human donor in good health. The CDR3 runs from the conserved cysteine through the conserved F or W. Fields, in order: J gene, D gene, clone size, V gene, CDR3 protein, CDR3 DNA. A D gene is named only where the DNA matches it firmly. The size field is filled for only some rows; it gives once, few, many or a size class.

TRBJ1-1	TRBD1	once	TRBV7-8	CASTLGGGVFTEAFF	TGTGCCAGCACCTTAGGGGGCGGGGTATTCACTGAAGCTTTCTTT
TRBJ1-2	NA	NA	TRBV10-1	CASSETGYGYTF	TGCGCCAGCAGTGAGACGGGCTATGGCTACACCTTC
TRBJ2-2	TRBD1	NA	TRBV6-6	CASRRLGQGITGELFF	TGTGCCAGCAGGAGGCTCGGACAGGGGATCACCGGGGAGCTGTTTTTT
TRBJ2-1	TRBD2	NA	TRBV7-9	CASSSGTSSYNEQFF	TGTGCCAGCAGCTCCGGGACTAGCTCCTACAATGAGCAGTTCTTC
TRBJ2-1	NA	NA	TRBV28	CASSRRPSTLNNEQFF	TGTGCCAGCAGCCGACGGCCTAGCACCCTAAACAATGAGCAGTTCTTC
TRBJ1-2	NA	NA	TRBV9	CASSVQGLGDGYTF	TGTGCCAGCAGCGTCCAAGGACTCGGAGATGGCTACACCTTC
TRBJ2-7	TRBD2	once	TRBV6-1	CASSELAGPYEQYF	TGTGCCAGCAGTGAGCTAGCGGGACCCTACGAGCAGTACTTC
TRBJ2-5	NA	NA	TRBV5-1	CASSYNPGETQYF	TGCGCCAGCAGCTATAATCCGGGGGAGACCCAGTACTTC
TRBJ2-3	NA	NA	TRBV25-1	CASSDSQSTDTQYF	TGTGCCAGCAGTGATAGCCAAAGCACAGATACGCAGTATTTT
TRBJ1-1	TRBD1	once	TRBV6-4	CASSPVLPGQGAEAEAFF	TGTGCCAGCAGCCCCGTTCTGCCGGGACAGGGGGCTGAGGCTGAAGCTTTCTTT
TRBJ2-1	TRBD2	NA	TRBV27	CASSLPLAGGSYNEQFF	TGTGCCAGCAGTTTACCACTAGCGGGTGGAAGCTACAATGAGCAGTTCTTC
TRBJ2-3	NA	NA	TRBV9	CASSSGSSPTDTQYF	TGTGCCAGCAGCTCCGGGAGCTCACCCACAGATACGCAGTATTTT
TRBJ2-2	TRBD2	NA	TRBV19	CASSVWSAGLEAGELFF	TGTGCCAGTAGTGTCTGGTCAGCGGGACTAGAGGCCGGGGAGCTGTTTTTT
TRBJ1-2	TRBD1	NA	TRBV25-1	CASSEWAGGAEGYTF	TGTGCCAGCAGTGAATGGGCAGGGGGCGCGGAGGGCTACACCTTC
TRBJ1-4	NA	NA	TRBV12-5	CASAASAEKLFF	TGTGCTAGTGCAGCGTCGGCAGAAAAACTGTTTTTT
TRBJ1-3	NA	NA	TRBV18	CASHPTASSGNTIYF	TGTGCCAGCCACCCGACAGCCAGCTCCGGAAACACCATATATTTT
TRBJ2-1	NA	NA	TRBV7-2	CASSPEGSYNEQFF	TGTGCCAGCAGCCCCGAGGGCTCCTACAATGAGCAGTTCTTC
TRBJ2-3	TRBD1	NA	TRBV28	CASSSGQGSADTQYF	TGTGCCAGCAGTTCGGGACAGGGCTCGGCAGATACGCAGTATTTT
TRBJ2-5	TRBD2	NA	TRBV13	CASSLERGGVTQYF	TGTGCCAGCAGCTTAGAACGGGGGGGCGTGACCCAGTACTTC
TRBJ2-7	TRBD2	NA	TRBV7-9	CAAHASREGVNEQYF	TGTGCCGCTCACGCCTCGCGGGAGGGTGTCAACGAGCAGTACTTC
TRBJ2-7	TRBD2	NA	TRBV7-9	CASSPPAGGPYEQYF	TGTGCCAGCAGCCCACCGGCGGGGGGGCCCTACGAGCAGTACTTC
TRBJ2-5	TRBD2	NA	TRBV7-8	CASSLSRLAGEETQYF	TGTGCCAGCAGCTTATCTCGGCTAGCGGGAGAAGAGACCCAGTACTTC
TRBJ1-3	NA	NA	TRBV19	CASSSLHRVAGNTIYF	TGTGCCAGTAGTTCGCTCCACAGGGTTGCCGGAAACACCATATATTTT
TRBJ1-2	NA	NA	TRBV7-8	CASSLATGSPHGYTF	TGTGCCAGCAGCTTAGCTACAGGATCTCCCCATGGCTACACCTTC
TRBJ2-7	TRBD2	once	TRBV10-1	CATSIGGYEQYF	TGCGCCACCTCCATCGGGGGGTACGAGCAGTACTTC
TRBJ1-3	NA	NA	TRBV6-5	CASKDGGSGNTIYF	TGTGCCAGCAAGGACGGGGGCTCTGGAAACACCATATATTTT
TRBJ2-1	TRBD1	NA	TRBV14	CASSPLSRDRGQDEQFF	TGTGCCAGCAGCCCACTCTCCCGGGACAGGGGGCAGGATGAGCAGTTCTTC
TRBJ2-1	TRBD2	NA	TRBV11-3	CASSLRELGYNEQFF	TGTGCCAGCAGCTTGCGGGAGTTGGGCTACAATGAGCAGTTCTTC
TRBJ2-3	NA	NA	TRBV6-1	CASGQLEVTQYF	TGTGCCAGCGGACAGCTCGAAGTGACGCAGTATTTT
TRBJ1-4	TRBD1	NA	TRBV11-2	CASSERQGRGEKLFF	TGTGCCAGCAGCGAAAGACAGGGGCGAGGTGAAAAACTGTTTTTT
TRBJ2-1	TRBD2	NA	TRBV14	CASSRTPGWGRLAGNNEQFF	TGTGCCAGCAGCCGAACGCCAGGCTGGGGGAGACTAGCGGGAAACAATGAGCAGTTCTTC
TRBJ1-2	TRBD1	once	TRBV28	CASSFPPGQGANYGYTF	TGTGCCAGCAGCTTTCCGCCCGGCCAGGGGGCAAACTATGGCTACACCTTC
TRBJ1-1	TRBD1	NA	TRBV25-1	CASSEYRTGLDEAFF	TGTGCCAGCAGTGAATATAGGACAGGTTTAGATGAAGCTTTCTTT
TRBJ2-1	TRBD2	NA	TRBV4-1	CASSQGLALSSYNEQFF	TGCGCCAGCAGCCAAGGACTAGCGCTGAGCTCCTACAATGAGCAGTTCTTC
TRBJ2-2	TRBD2	once	TRBV10-1	CASSASGGPHTGELFF	TGCGCCAGCAGTGCAAGCGGGGGGCCCCACACCGGGGAGCTGTTTTTT
TRBJ1-5	NA	NA	TRBV19	CASTKDSYSNQPQHF	TGTGCCAGTACCAAGGACAGCTATAGCAATCAGCCCCAGCATTTT
TRBJ1-1	NA	NA	TRBV28	CASRPTENTEAFF	TGTGCCAGCAGGCCAACAGAGAACACTGAAGCTTTCTTT
TRBJ2-1	TRBD1	NA	TRBV15	CATSRSRDRGDEQFF	TGTGCCACCAGCAGGTCCCGGGACAGGGGAGATGAGCAGTTCTTC
TRBJ2-7	TRBD1	NA	TRBV5-4	CASSYTGGTTYEQYF	TGTGCCAGCAGTTATACAGGGGGGACCACCTACGAGCAGTACTTC
TRBJ2-3	NA	NA	TRBV10-3	CAIRTQGDTQYF	TGTGCCATCAGAACGCAGGGCGATACGCAGTATTTT
TRBJ1-2	NA	NA	TRBV19	CASSSGDDINYGYTF	TGTGCCAGTAGTAGCGGGGACGATATTAACTATGGCTACACCTTC
TRBJ2-1	TRBD2	NA	TRBV19	CASRVLAGSNNEQFF	TGTGCCAGTAGGGTACTAGCGGGATCTAACAATGAGCAGTTCTTC
TRBJ2-7	NA	once	TRBV4-1	CASSQLETYEQYF	TGCGCCAGCAGCCAACTGGAGACCTACGAGCAGTACTTC